These 9 T cell receptor beta chains originate from one sample sequenced in a study of blood T cell repertoires in COVID-19. Assay: immunoSEQ multiplex PCR; the TCRdb copy retains only in-frame clones and omits some. Altogether tens of thousands of clones are present, over 70% being singletons, with the ten largest covering over 25%. Sequenced sample: peripheral blood. The origin of the receptors is an elderly man with active or convalescent COVID-19.

This clone was detected only a few times. The rearrangement joins TRBV27 to TRBJ1-1, with TRBD1 identical over 9 bases. Germline CDR1 is MNHEY and CDR2 is SMNVEV (reference sequence). J lost 2 bases, V lost 5 bases, and 6 bases had no gene match. The CDR3 extends over 15 amino acids. This CDR3 is CASSKTGGRNTEAFF. The CDR3 nucleotides are TGTGCCAGCAGTAAAACAGGGGGCCGAAACACTGAAGCTTTCTTT.

This clone was found once. This chain connects TRBV11-2 to TRBJ2-7, with D maybe TRBD2 (5 bases). Germline CDR1 reads SGHAT; CDR2 reads FQNNGV. The CDR3 contains 16 residues. Between the trimmed V and J ends, which lost 6 bases and 0 bases, there was a span of 18 bases. The DNA of the CDR3 is TGTGCCAGCAGATCGGAGGTCTTCGGCGGCTCCTACGAGCAGTACTTC. Protein: CASRSEVFGGSYEQYF.

This chain uses TRBV19 with TRBJ2-7; 7 nucleotides align to TRBD2. The length of the CDR3 is 14 residues. The J segment lost 4 bases and the V segment lost 7 bases, leaving 10 bases of the junction unmatched. The germline CDR1 and CDR2 sequences are LNHDA and SQIVND (reference sequence). This chain's CDR3 is CASTPGGGGYEQYF. CDR3 nucleotides: TGTGCCAGTACCCCCGGCGGCGGGGGTTACGAGCAGTACTTC.

CDR3 in DNA: TGCGCCAGCAGCGAACAGGGTGCCTACAATGAGCAGTTCTTC. This gives the protein CASSEQGAYNEQFF. The J gene is TRBJ2-1, the V gene TRBV5-1; D is possibly TRBD1 (6 bases). Germline V gene data show CDR1 as SGHRS and CDR2 as YFSETQ. Deletions cut 4 bases from V and 2 bases from J, with 10 bases between. There are 14 residues in the CDR3.

The rearrangement links TRBV9 to TRBJ2-1; 11 bases fit TRBD2. Germline V CDR1 and CDR2: SGDLS, YYNGEE. The CDR3 has 15 residues. V lost 3 bases and J lost 5; bases outside the gene matches: 4. DNA for the CDR3: TGTGCCAGCAGCGAACTAGCGGGAGCCCACAATGAGCAGTTCTTC. Residues: CASSELAGAHNEQFF.

The chain couples TRBV6-2 or TRBV6-3 to TRBJ2-7; D possibly corresponds to TRBD2 (6 bases). This CDR3 region has 15 residues. Germline CDR1 is MNHEY and CDR2 is SVGEGT. V shed 0 bases and J shed 5 bases, with 14 bases lying between them. The CDR3 region has the DNA TGTGCCAGCAGTTACTCTCCGGGAGCGGTCAACGAGCAGTACTTC. This encodes CASSYSPGAVNEQYF.

The chain joins TRBV9 to TRBJ2-3, with 9 positions matching TRBD1. Germline V gene data show CDR1 as SGDLS and CDR2 as YYNGEE. The CDR3 covers 17 residues. V trimming: 1 base; J trimming: 0 bases; junction bases outside the gene matches: 6. CDR3 DNA: TGTGCCAGCAGCGTACGGGGGACAGGGATTAGCACAGATACGCAGTATTTT. It specifies CASSVRGTGISTDTQYF.

The V gene is TRBV7-2, the J gene TRBJ1-2; 11 bases map to TRBD1. Germline values: CDR1 SGHTA, CDR2 FQGNSA. V lost 4 bases, J lost 7 bases, and 8 bases stayed unmatched. There are 15 residues in the CDR3. The CDR3: CASSSHRGTGGGYTF. Written as DNA, the CDR3 is TGTGCCAGCAGCTCACATAGGGGGACAGGGGGTGGCTACACCTTC.

The CDR3 nucleotides are TGTGCCAGCAGCTTGGGGAGCCTCACAGATACGCAGTATTTT. Translated: CASSLGSLTDTQYF. V is TRBV7-2 and J is TRBJ2-3; D is possibly TRBD2 (5 bases). The CDR3 is 14 amino acids. Germline CDR1 is SGHTA and CDR2 is FQGNSA. Trimming removed 3 bases from V and 2 bases from J, with 9 bases in between.